This note documents a single T cell receptor beta chain sequence. The antigen is undetermined. This sample was taken from a study of T cells after yellow fever vaccination. Each CDR3 protein gets one entry after TCRdb re-called the 5' RACE reads with MiXCR. The repertoire includes a few hundred thousand distinct CDR3 sequences, around 10% of them detected once, and 3% to 4% sits in the top ten. Study-level points and caveats: Subsequent to the booster, the majority of primary-vaccination clones reappeared (roughly 95% CD4, around 90% CD8).

The CDR3 is 16 amino acids. V lost 7 bases to trimming and J lost 7 bases, with 22 bases between them. Per the germline V gene, CDR1 is SGHTA and CDR2 is FQGNSA. The rearrangement links TRBV7-2 to TRBJ2-2; D tentatively reads TRBD1 or TRBD2 (6 bases each). The sequence came from a man aged 18-30 years who received the YFV17D yellow fever vaccine. The sample here was CD4+ T cells sorted from PBMCs, taken 5 days after the yellow fever booster vaccination. The CDR3 DNA sequence: TGTGCCAGCACCAACTCCAGGGGAGGTATGGGCGGGGAGCTGTTTTTT. Translating it yields CASTNSRGGMGGELFF.